This TCR beta chain comes out of a study of cytomegalovirus exposure and HLA in healthy donors. Whole-study results and caveats: Among the most significant clusters, several appeared linked to common viral pathogens in a later analysis. Rare TCR sequences dominated, though some public TCRs recurred in many donors. In a later analysis, at a false discovery rate of 0.05, fewer than 20,000 TCR beta sequences matched HLA alleles.

As for this clone: Antigen specificity is unknown.

PCR involved 60 Vbeta and 13 Jbeta primers. Sequenced by immunoSEQ multiplex PCR; TCRdb stores in-frame clones only, minus some. The table has 95,000 to 110,000 clones, approximately 76% seen once. Each of the donors was a healthy bone marrow donor. Germline V CDR1 and CDR2: MNHNS, SASEGT. Trimming left V 7 bases short and J 2 bases short, with 11 bases between. The CDR3 consists of 14 residues. The source material was PBMCs. The source is a woman aged 18-30 years in good health and CMV-seropositive. The chain links TRBV6-1 to TRBJ1-4; possible D gene TRBD1, 5 bases. CDR3 sequence (DNA): TGTGCCAGCACCAAAGGGGTGACTAATGAAAAACTGTTTTTT. Residues: CASTKGVTNEKLFF.